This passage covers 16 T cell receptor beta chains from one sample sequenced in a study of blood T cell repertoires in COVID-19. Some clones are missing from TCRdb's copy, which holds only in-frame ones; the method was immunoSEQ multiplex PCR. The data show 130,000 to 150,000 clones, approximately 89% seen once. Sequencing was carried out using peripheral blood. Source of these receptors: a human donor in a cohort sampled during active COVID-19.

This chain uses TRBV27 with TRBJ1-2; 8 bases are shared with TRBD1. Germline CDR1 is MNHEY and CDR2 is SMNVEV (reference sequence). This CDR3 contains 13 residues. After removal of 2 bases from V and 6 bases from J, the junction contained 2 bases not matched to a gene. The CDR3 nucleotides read TGTGCCAGCAGTTTACAGGGGGCCCATGGCTACACCTTC. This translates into CASSLQGAHGYTF.

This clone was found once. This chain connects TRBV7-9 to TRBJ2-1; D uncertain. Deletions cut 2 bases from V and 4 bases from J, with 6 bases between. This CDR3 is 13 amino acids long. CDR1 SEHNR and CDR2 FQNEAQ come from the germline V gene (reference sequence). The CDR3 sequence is CASSLTQYNEQFF. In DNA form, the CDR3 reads TGTGCCAGCAGCTTAACGCAGTACAATGAGCAGTTCTTC. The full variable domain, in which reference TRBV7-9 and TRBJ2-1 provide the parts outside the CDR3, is DTGVSQNPRHKITKRGQNVTFRCDPISEHNRLYWYRQTLGQGPEFLTYFQNEAQLEKSRLLSDRFSAERPKGSFSTLEIQRTEQGDSAMYLCASSLTQYNEQFFGPGTRLTVL.

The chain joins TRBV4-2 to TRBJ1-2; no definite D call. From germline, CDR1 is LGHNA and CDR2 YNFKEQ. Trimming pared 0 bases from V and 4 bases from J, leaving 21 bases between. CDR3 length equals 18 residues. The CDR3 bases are TGTGCCAGCAGCCAAGATCTTCCCCCGACCGGGGAATTCTATGGCTACACCTTC. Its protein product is CASSQDLPPTGEFYGYTF.

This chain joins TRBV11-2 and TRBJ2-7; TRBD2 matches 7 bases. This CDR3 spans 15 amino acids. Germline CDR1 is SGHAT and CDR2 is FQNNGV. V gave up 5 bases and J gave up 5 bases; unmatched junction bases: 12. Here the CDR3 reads CASSPRGGIVHEQYF. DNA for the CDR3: TGTGCCAGCAGCCCACGCGGGGGTATCGTCCACGAGCAGTACTTC.

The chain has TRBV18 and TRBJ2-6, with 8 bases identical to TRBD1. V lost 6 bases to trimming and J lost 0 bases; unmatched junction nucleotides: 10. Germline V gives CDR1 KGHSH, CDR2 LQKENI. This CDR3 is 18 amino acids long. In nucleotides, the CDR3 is TGTGCCAGCTCTCCTAGGACAGGGATCCTCTCTGGGGCCAACGTCCTGACTTTC. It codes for CASSPRTGILSGANVLTF.

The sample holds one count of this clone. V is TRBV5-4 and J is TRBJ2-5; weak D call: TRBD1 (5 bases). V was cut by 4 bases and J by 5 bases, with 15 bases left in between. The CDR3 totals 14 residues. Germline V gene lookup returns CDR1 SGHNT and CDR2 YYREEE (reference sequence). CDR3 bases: TGTGCCAGCAGCCCCATGACAGATGGGGAGACCCAGTACTTC. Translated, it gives CASSPMTDGETQYF. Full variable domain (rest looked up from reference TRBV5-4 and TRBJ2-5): ETGVTQSPTHLIKTRGQQVTLRCSSQSGHNTVSWYQQALGQGPQFIFQYYREEENGRGNFPPRFSGLQFPNYSSELNVNALELDDSALYLCASSPMTDGETQYFGPGTRLLVL.

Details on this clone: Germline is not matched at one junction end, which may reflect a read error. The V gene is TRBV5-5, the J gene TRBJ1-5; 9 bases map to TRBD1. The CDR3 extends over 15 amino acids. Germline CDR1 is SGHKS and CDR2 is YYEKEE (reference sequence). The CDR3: CASSLEWVIQGALNF. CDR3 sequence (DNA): TGTGCCAGCAGCTTGGAATGGGTCATACAGGGGGCCTTGAATTTT.

CDR3 nucleotide sequence: TGTGCCAGCAGCTTGGAGCCCATGGATTCACCCCTCCACTTT. It specifies CASSLEPMDSPLHF. This sequence joins TRBV13 and TRBJ1-6; D unresolved. V was cut by 3 bases and J by 8 bases, with 11 bases left in between. The CDR3 extends over 14 amino acids. CDR1 and CDR2 from the germline V gene are PRHDT and FYEKMQ (reference sequence).

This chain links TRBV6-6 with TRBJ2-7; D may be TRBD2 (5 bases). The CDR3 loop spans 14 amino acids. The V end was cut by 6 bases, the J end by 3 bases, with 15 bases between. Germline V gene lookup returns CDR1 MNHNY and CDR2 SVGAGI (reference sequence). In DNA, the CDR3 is TGTGCCAGCAGAGAGCCGGGAACGGGCTACGAGCAGTACTTC. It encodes CASREPGTGYEQYF.

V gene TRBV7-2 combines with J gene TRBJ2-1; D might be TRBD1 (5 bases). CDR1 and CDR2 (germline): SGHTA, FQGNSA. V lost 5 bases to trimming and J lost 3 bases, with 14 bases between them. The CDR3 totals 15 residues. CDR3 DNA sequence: TGTGCCAGCAGCCTACCGACAGAGGACTACAATGAGCAGTTCTTC. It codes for CASSLPTEDYNEQFF. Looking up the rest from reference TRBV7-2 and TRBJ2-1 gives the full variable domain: GAGVSQSPSNKVTEKGKDVELRCDPISGHTALYWYRQSLGQGLEFLIYFQGNSAPDKSGLPSDRFSAERTGGSVSTLTIQRTQQEDSAVYLCASSLPTEDYNEQFFGPGTRLTVL.

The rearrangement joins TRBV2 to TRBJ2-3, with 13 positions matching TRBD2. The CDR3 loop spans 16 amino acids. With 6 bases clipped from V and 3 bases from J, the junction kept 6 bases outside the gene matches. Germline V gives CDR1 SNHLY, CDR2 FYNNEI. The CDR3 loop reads CASRAATSGGTDTQYF. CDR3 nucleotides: TGTGCCAGCAGGGCCGCGACTAGCGGGGGGACAGATACGCAGTATTTT.

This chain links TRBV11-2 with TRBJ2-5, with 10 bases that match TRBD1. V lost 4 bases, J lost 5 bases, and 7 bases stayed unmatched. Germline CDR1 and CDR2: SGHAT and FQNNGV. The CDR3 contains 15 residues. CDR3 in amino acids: CASSSWDRGRETQYF. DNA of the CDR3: TGTGCCAGCAGCTCCTGGGACAGGGGCCGCGAGACCCAGTACTTC.

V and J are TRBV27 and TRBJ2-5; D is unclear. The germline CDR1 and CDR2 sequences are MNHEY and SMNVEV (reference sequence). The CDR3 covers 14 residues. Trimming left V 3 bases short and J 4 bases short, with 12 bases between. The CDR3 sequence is CASSFGTGGETQYF. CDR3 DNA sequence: TGTGCCAGCAGTTTCGGTACGGGTGGAGAGACCCAGTACTTC.

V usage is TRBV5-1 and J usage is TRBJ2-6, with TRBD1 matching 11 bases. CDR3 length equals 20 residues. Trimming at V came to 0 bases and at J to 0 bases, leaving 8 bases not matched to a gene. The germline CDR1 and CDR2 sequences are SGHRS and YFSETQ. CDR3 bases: TGCGCCAGCAGCTTGGCAGGGGACAGGGGGACATTCTCTGGGGCCAACGTCCTGACTTTC. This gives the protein CASSLAGDRGTFSGANVLTF.

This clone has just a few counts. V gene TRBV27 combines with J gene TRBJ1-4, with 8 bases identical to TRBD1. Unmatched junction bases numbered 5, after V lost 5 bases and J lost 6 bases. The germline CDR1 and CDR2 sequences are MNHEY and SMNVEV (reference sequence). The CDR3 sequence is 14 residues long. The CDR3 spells CASSDRGADEKLFF. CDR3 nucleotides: TGTGCCAGCAGTGACAGGGGCGCGGATGAAAAACTGTTTTTT.

CDR3 sequence reads: CASLGLTSGGYEQYF. The CDR3 region has the DNA TGTGCCAGCCTGGGATTGACTAGCGGGGGATACGAGCAGTACTTC. The chain uses TRBV2 and TRBJ2-7, with 12 bases identical to TRBD2. The germline V gene has CDR1 SNHLY and CDR2 FYNNEI. With 8 bases clipped from V and 4 bases from J, the junction kept 9 bases outside the gene matches. CDR3 size: 15 residues.